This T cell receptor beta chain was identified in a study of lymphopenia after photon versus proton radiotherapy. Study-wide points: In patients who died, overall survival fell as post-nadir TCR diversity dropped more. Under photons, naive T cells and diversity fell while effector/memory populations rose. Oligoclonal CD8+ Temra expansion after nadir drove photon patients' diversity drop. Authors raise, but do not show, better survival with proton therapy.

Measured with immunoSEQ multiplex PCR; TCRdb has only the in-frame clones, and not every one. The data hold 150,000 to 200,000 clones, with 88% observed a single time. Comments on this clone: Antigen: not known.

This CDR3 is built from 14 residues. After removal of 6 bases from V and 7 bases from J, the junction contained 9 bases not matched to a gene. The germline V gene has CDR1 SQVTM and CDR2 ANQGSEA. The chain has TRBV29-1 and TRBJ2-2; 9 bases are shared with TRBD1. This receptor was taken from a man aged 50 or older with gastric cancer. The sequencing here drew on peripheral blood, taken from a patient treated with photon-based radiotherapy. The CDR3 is CSVRDREVNGELFF. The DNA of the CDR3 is TGCAGCGTCCGGGACAGGGAGGTTAACGGGGAGCTGTTTTTT.